These 8 T cell receptor beta chains originate from one sample sequenced in a study of beta chain features in type 1 diabetes (dated by TCRdb to about 2018). General conclusions and limits of the study: A moderate but significant shortening of TCRB CDR3 length was observed in type 1 diabetes patients in all four CD4+ subsets.

Library generation was performed with the immunoSEQ multiplex PCR assay. The High Capacity cDNA Reverse Transcription Kit was used to reverse transcribe all of the isolated RNA, meaning that expressed TCRB transcripts were what got sequenced. Entries here come from immuneACCESS through TCRdb and include only in-frame sequences with V and J called. Some clones fail to appear in such tables; in the studies checked, an unresolved V gene covers under half of the shortfall, and the cause of the remainder is unknown. This sample gives 250,000 or so clones in total; roughly 14% of them show up just once. Of the sample, just under 0.02% falls within the top ten clones. For these receptors, no antigen is known. Source material: naive CD4+ T cells from blood. The meaning of the sample's cell subset or site label: true naive CD4+ T cells. The receptors originated from a man aged 25 to 40 with type 1 diabetes.

J is TRBJ1-1 and V is TRBV19; 7 bases agree with TRBD1. With V trimmed by 6 bases and J by 1 base, 8 bases remained unmatched. The CDR3 totals 15 residues. CDR1 and CDR2 (germline): LNHDA, SQIVND (reference sequence). The CDR3 region is CASRATGAGNTEAFF. CDR3 coding DNA: TGTGCCAGTAGGGCCACAGGGGCCGGGAACACTGAAGCTTTCTTT.

The gene calls are TRBV29-1 and TRBJ1-1, with D hard to call. Trimming left V 4 bases short and J 5 bases short, with 11 bases between. The CDR3 contains 12 residues. Per germline, CDR1 SQVTM and CDR2 ANQGSEA. The CDR3 region has the DNA TGCAGCGTTGCACCGGGAGGGACTGAAGCTTTCTTT. It specifies CSVAPGGTEAFF.

The chain recombines TRBV6-5 with TRBJ2-3, with D perhaps matching TRBD2 (6 bases). The length of the CDR3 is 14 residues. CDR1 is MNHEY and CDR2 is SVGAGI in the germline V gene. Deletions cut 2 bases from V and 8 bases from J, with 14 bases between. The CDR3: CASSYAGTLGTQYF. In nucleotides, the CDR3 is TGTGCCAGCAGTTACGCGGGGACCCTGGGTACGCAGTATTTT.

CDR3 residues: CASSNSGASLFF. The CDR3 bases are TGTGCCAGCAGTAATAGCGGGGCGTCCCTGTTCTTC. The gene calls are TRBV6-1 and TRBJ2-1; 8 bases are a match to TRBD2. This CDR3 comprises 12 residues. The junction had 9 bases not matched to a gene; V was cut back by 5 bases and J by 15 bases. Germline-derived CDR1 and CDR2 are MNHNS and SASEGT.

J is TRBJ1-5 and V is TRBV18; maybe TRBD1 (6 bases). CDR3 length: 16 amino acids. The ends were cut back, 0 bases at V and 4 bases at J, with 13 bases in the middle. Looked up from germline, CDR1 is KGHSH and CDR2 is LQKENI. CDR3 loop: CASSPPPGVANQPQHF. CDR3 bases: TGTGCCAGCTCACCACCGCCAGGGGTTGCAAATCAGCCCCAGCATTTT.

V usage is TRBV5-6 and J usage is TRBJ2-1; the D gene is possibly TRBD2 (7 bases). The V gene lost 2 bases and the J gene lost 3 bases, with 12 bases spanning the gap. This CDR3 region has 15 residues. The germline gives CDR1 SGHDT, CDR2 YYEEEE. The CDR3 bases are TGTGCCAGCAGCTTTCGGGGGGCTGGCTACAATGAGCAGTTCTTC. Its protein product is CASSFRGAGYNEQFF.

V is TRBV11-2 and J is TRBJ2-7, with 10 bases fitting TRBD2. V dropped 1 base and J dropped 6; count of bases not matched to a gene: 6. The CDR3 is 15 residues long. CDR1 and CDR2 (germline): SGHAT, FQNNGV. CDR3 protein: CASSLVLAGAGEQYF. The CDR3 DNA sequence: TGTGCCAGCAGCTTAGTTCTAGCGGGAGCCGGCGAGCAGTACTTC.

This clone showed up just a few times. The chain joins TRBV2 to TRBJ2-7, with TRBD2 matching over 10 bases. From germline, CDR1 is SNHLY and CDR2 FYNNEI. The CDR3 is made up of 13 amino acids. Trimming removed 7 bases from V and 2 bases from J; junction bases left unmatched: 2. CDR3 coding DNA: TGTGCCAGCACAAGCGGGAGGGCCTACGAGCAGTACTTC. Translated, it gives CASTSGRAYEQYF.